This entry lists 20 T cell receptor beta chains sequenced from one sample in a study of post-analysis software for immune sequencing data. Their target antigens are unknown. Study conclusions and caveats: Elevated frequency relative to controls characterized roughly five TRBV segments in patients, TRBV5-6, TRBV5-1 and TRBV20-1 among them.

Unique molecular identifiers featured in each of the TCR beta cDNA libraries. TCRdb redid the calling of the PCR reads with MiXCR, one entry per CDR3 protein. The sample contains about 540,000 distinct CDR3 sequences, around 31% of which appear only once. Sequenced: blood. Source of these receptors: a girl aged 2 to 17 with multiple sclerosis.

The CDR3 loop reads CASSPGTGGIRNTIYF. The CDR3, as DNA: TGCGCCAGCAGCCCCGGGACAGGGGGCATTAGAAACACCATATATTTT. This chain links TRBV4-1 with TRBJ1-3; 12 bases are a match to TRBD1. Per the germline V gene, CDR1 is MGHRA and CDR2 is YSYEKL. With 4 bases clipped from V and 5 bases from J, the junction kept 6 bases outside the gene matches. This CDR3 region has 16 residues.

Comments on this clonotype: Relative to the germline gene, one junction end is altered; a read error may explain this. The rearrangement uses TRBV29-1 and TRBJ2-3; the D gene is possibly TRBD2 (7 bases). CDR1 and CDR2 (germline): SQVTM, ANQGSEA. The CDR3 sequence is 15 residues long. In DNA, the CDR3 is TGCAGCGTTATCGGCGGGGGCCGCAGCACAGGTACGCAGTATTTT. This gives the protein CSVIGGGRSTGTQYF.

CDR3 region: CATSEAGQISNQPQHF. The DNA of the CDR3 is TGTGCCACCAGTGAGGCTGGACAGATTAGCAATCAGCCCCAGCATTTT. The chain combines TRBV24-1 with TRBJ1-5, with D possibly matching TRBD1 (6 bases). The CDR3 length is 16 residues. The V end was cut by 4 bases, the J end by 0 bases, with 12 bases between. In germline, CDR1 is KGHDR, CDR2 SFDVKD.

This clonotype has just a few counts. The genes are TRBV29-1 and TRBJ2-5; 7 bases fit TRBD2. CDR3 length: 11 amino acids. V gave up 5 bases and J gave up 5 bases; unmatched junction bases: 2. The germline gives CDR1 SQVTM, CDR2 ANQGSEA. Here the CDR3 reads CSVRLAETQYF. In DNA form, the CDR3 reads TGCAGCGTTCGACTAGCCGAGACCCAGTACTTC. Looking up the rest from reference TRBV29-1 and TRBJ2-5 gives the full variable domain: SAVISQKPSRDICQRGTSLTIQCQVDSQVTMMFWYRQQPGQSLTLIATANQGSEATYESGFVIDKFPISRPNLTFSTLTVSNMSPEDSSIYLCSVRLAETQYFGPGTRLLVL.

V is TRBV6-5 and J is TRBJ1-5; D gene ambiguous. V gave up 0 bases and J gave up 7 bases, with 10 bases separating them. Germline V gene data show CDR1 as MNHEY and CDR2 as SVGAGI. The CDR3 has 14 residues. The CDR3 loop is CASSYSMGGQPQHF. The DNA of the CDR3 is TGTGCCAGCAGTTACTCTATGGGTGGCCAGCCCCAGCATTTT.

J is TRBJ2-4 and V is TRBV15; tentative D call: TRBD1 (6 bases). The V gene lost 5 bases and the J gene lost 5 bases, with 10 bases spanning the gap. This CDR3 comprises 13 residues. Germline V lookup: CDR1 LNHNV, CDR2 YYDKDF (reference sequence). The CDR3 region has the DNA TGTGCCACCAGCCCAGGGGACGAAAACATTCAGTACTTC. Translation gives CATSPGDENIQYF.

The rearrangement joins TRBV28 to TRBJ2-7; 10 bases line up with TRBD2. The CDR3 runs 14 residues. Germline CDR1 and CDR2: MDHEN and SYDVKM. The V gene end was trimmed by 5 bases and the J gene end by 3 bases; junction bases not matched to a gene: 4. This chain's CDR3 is CASSAPSGGYEQYF. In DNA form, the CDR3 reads TGTGCCAGCAGTGCCCCTAGCGGGGGCTACGAGCAGTACTTC.

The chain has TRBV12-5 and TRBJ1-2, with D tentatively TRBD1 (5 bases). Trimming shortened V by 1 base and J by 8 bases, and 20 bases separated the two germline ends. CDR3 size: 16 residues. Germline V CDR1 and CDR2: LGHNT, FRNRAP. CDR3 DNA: TGTGCTAGTGGTTTGGATATCTCCGGGGCCATGAAGGGCTACACCTTC. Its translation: CASGLDISGAMKGYTF.

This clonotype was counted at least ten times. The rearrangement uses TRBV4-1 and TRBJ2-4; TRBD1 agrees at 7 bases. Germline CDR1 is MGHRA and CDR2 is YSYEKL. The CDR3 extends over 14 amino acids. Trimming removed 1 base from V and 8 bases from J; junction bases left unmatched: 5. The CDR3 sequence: CASSQGTGLHIQYF. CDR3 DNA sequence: TGCGCCAGCAGCCAAGGGACAGGTCTACACATTCAGTACTTC.

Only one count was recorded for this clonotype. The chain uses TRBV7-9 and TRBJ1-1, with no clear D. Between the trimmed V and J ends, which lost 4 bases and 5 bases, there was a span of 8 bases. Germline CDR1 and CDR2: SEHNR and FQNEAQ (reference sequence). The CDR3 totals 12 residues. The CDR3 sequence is CASSSSWTEAFF. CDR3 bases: TGTGCCAGCAGCTCCTCTTGGACTGAAGCTTTCTTT.

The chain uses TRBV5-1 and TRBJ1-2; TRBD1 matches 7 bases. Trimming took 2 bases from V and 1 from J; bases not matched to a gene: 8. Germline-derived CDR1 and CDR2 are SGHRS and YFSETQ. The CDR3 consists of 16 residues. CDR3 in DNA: TGCGCCAGCAGCTTCCGGGACAGTAGAATTAACTATGGCTACACCTTC. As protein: CASSFRDSRINYGYTF.

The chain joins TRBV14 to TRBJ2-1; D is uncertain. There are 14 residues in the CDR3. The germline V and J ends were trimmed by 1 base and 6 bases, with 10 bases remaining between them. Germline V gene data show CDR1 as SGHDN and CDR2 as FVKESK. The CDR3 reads CASSQGQNSNEQFF. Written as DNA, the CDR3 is TGTGCCAGCAGCCAAGGGCAGAATTCCAATGAGCAGTTCTTC.

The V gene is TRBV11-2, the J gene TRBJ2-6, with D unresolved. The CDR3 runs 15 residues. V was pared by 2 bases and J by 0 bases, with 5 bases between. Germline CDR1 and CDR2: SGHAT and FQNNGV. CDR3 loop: CASSLLRSGANVLTF. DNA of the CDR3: TGTGCCAGCAGCTTATTGCGCTCTGGGGCCAACGTCCTGACTTTC. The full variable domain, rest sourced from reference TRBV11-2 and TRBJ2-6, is EAGVAQSPRYKIIEKRQSVAFWCNPISGHATLYWYQQILGQGPKLLIQFQNNGVVDDSQLPKDRFSAERLKGVDSTLKIQPAKLEDSAVYLCASSLLRSGANVLTFGAGSRLTVL.

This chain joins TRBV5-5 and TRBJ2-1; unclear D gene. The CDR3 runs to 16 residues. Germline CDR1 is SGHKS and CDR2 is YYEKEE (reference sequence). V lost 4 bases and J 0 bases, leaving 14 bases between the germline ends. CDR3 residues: CASSRSGWSSYNEQFF. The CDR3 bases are TGTGCCAGCAGCCGTAGTGGGTGGAGCTCCTACAATGAGCAGTTCTTC.

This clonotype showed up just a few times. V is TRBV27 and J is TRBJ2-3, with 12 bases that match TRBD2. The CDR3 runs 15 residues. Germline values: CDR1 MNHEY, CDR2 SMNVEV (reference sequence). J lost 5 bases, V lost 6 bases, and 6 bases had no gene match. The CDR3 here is CASSRTSGVLDTQYF. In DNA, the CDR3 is TGTGCCAGCAGCCGGACTAGCGGGGTGTTAGATACGCAGTATTTT.

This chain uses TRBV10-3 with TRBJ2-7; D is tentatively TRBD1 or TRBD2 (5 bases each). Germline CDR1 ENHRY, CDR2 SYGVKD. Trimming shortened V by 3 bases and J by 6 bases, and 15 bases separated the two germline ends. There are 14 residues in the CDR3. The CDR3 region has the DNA TGTGCCATCAGTGAAGCGTCGGGGCGCCTCGAGCAGTACTTC. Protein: CAISEASGRLEQYF.

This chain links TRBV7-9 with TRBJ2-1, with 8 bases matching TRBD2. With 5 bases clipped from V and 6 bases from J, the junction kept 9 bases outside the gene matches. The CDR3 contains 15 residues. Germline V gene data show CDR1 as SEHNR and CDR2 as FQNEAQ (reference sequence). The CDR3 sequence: CASSPGRGVLNEQFF. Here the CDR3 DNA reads TGTGCCAGCAGCCCGGGGCGGGGGGTCCTCAATGAGCAGTTCTTC. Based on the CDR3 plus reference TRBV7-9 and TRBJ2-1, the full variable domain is DTGVSQNPRHKITKRGQNVTFRCDPISEHNRLYWYRQTLGQGPEFLTYFQNEAQLEKSRLLSDRFSAERPKGSFSTLEIQRTEQGDSAMYLCASSPGRGVLNEQFFGPGTRLTVL.

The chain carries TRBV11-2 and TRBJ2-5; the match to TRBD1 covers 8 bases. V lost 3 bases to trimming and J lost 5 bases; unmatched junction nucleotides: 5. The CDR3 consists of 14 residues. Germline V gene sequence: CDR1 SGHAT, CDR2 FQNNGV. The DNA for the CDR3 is TGTGCCAGCAGCTTTTTCGGGGACAGGGAGACCCAGTACTTC. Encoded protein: CASSFFGDRETQYF.

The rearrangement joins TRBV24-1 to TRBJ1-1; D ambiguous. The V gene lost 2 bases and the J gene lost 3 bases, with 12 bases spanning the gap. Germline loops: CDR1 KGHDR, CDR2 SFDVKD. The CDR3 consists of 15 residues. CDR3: CATSDSGSGHTEAFF. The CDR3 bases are TGTGCCACCAGTGATTCCGGCAGTGGCCACACTGAAGCTTTCTTT.

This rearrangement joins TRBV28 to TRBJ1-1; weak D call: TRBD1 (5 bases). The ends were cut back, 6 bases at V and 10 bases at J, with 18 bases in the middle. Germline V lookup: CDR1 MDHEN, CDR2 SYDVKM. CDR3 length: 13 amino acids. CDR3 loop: CASRTNWGIGAFF. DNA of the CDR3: TGTGCCAGCAGAACTAACTGGGGGATCGGAGCTTTCTTT.